The present T cell receptor beta chain was sequenced within a study of cytomegalovirus exposure and HLA in healthy donors. This CDR3 spans 16 amino acids. The trim removed 4 bases at V and 4 bases at J, leaving 9 bases unmatched. CDR1 is LNHDA and CDR2 is SQIVND in the germline V gene (reference sequence). The method was immunoSEQ multiplex PCR; TCRdb's version includes in-frame clones alone and lacks a portion of them. Here the sample spans 60,000 or so clones, about 91% being singletons. The source is a woman aged 25 to 39 in good health and CMV-seronegative. V gene TRBV19 combines with J gene TRBJ1-5, with 8 positions matching TRBD1. The material sequenced was PBMCs. The CDR3 region has the DNA TGTGCCAGTAGTACGGACAGGGCTTTTGGGAATCAGCCCCAGCATTTT. This gives the protein CASSTDRAFGNQPQHF. Complete variable domain (other parts from reference TRBV19 and TRBJ1-5): DGGITQSPKYLFRKEGQNVTLSCEQNLNHDAMYWYRQDPGQGLRLIYYSQIVNDFQKGDIAEGYSVSREKKESFPLTVTSAQKNPTAFYLCASSTDRAFGNQPQHFGDGTRLSIL.